The table lists the clone carrying this TCR beta chain with many counts. The antigen is undetermined. Germline assignment: CDR1 DFQATT and CDR2 SNEGSKA (reference sequence). V lost 0 bases and J lost 5, with 19 bases in between. The length of the CDR3 is 16 residues. TCRdb reprocessed the RACE reads with MiXCR, giving one entry per CDR3 protein. In the table there are over 35,000 distinct CDR3 sequences, roughly a tenth of which are singletons. Regarding time point: pre-sensitization, week 0. Treatment in this sample: therapeutic diphenylcyclopropenone sensitization with weekly scalp DPC. Each donor was an alopecia patient between 18 and 70 years of age who qualified for DPC. This record belongs to a study of human T cells and chemical hapten exposure. In the study overall: Upper back patch tests used 0.01% DPC, scored after 6 days. General study findings and limits: PT1 expanded TCR numbers rose with patch test score.

This sample comprised whole blood, obtained in connection with sensitization to the hapten diphenylcyclopropenone (DPC). The clonotype was recovered from a man aged 25 to 45 with alopecia areata. Some clones in this sample may be carry-over from other donors' samples. The V and J genes are TRBV20-1 and TRBJ2-5, with a tentative D call TRBD1 (6 bases). DNA of the CDR3: TGCAGTGCTAGAGATAACCCGGGACACATCGGCGAGACCCAGTACTTC. Amino acid sequence: CSARDNPGHIGETQYF.